This TCR beta chain was sequenced in a study of cytomegalovirus exposure and HLA in healthy donors. Study as a whole: Earlier, 150 million to 200 million T cells were analyzed, and over 95 million unique TCR beta sequences were found among them.

The study ran its PCR with 60 Vbeta and 13 Jbeta primers. TCRdb keeps only in-frame clones here, not all; method: immunoSEQ multiplex PCR. In the table there are around 160,000 clones, approximately 80% of which are singletons. This clone occurred a few times. What it recognizes is unknown. Overall study findings and caveats: When presence/absence was analysed, sequencing depth was taken to be roughly uniform across donors. A later analysis showed that HLA-associated TCR beta chains had undergone more clonal expansion than equally common others. A list of 150 or so TCR beta chains associated with cytomegalovirus was given.

Germline V gives CDR1 MGHDK, CDR2 SYGVNS. The V end lost 3 bases, the J end lost 6 bases, and 5 bases lay between the germline ends. The CDR3 contains 12 residues. V usage is TRBV25-1 and J usage is TRBJ2-2; no clear D gene. This clonotype originated in a young man in good health and CMV-seropositive. Sequenced material: PBMCs. As DNA, the CDR3 is TGTGCCAGCAGTGAGAGAGCCGGGGAGCTGTTTTTT. Its protein product is CASSERAGELFF.